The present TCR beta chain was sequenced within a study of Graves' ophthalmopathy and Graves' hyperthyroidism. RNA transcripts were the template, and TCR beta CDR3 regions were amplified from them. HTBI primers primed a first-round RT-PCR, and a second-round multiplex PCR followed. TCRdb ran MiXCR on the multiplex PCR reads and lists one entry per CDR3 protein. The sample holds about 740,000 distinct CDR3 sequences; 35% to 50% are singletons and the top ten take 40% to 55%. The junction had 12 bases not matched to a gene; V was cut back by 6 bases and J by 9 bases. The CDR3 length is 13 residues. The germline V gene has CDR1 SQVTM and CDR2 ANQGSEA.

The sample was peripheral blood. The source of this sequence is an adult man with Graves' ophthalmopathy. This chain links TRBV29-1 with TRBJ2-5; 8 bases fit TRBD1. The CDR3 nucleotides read TGCAGCGTCGCGCAGGGGGCTGAGGAGCCCCAGTACTTC. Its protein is CSVAQGAEEPQYF. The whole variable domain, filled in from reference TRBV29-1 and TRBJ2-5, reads SAVISQKPSRDICQRGTSLTIQCQVDSQVTMMFWYRQQPGQSLTLIATANQGSEATYESGFVIDKFPISRPNLTFSTLTVSNMSPEDSSIYLCSVAQGAEEPQYFGPGTRLLVL.